The 12 T cell receptor beta chains below come from one sample, sequenced in a study of blood T cell repertoires in COVID-19. Sequencing was performed with immunoSEQ multiplex PCR; in TCRdb, only in-frame clones are kept and a portion is missing. The sample records roughly 240,000 clones, around 80% being singletons. Sequencing was carried out using peripheral blood. The source is a man aged 35-49 years who had recovered from COVID-19.

The rearrangement joins TRBV6-5 to TRBJ1-6; the match to TRBD1 covers 9 bases. This CDR3 comprises 14 residues. J was trimmed by 9 bases and V by 5 bases; bases with no gene match: 5. Germline V gene data show CDR1 as MNHEY and CDR2 as SVGAGI. This CDR3 reads CASSPRDRVSPLHF. In nucleotides, the CDR3 is TGTGCCAGCAGTCCCCGGGACAGGGTTTCACCCCTCCACTTT.

The chain carries TRBV7-2 and TRBJ1-5; D gene unclear. Germline CDR1 reads SGHTA; CDR2 reads FQGNSA. The length of the CDR3 is 14 residues. Trimming removed 5 bases at V and 4 bases at J, with 12 bases between. CDR3 in amino acids: CASSPVGGNQPQHF. The CDR3 region has the DNA TGTGCCAGCAGCCCGGTAGGAGGGAATCAGCCCCAGCATTTT.

The J gene is TRBJ1-6, the V gene TRBV28; the D is unclear. The CDR3 has 13 amino acids. V was trimmed by 1 base and J by 8 bases, leaving 6 bases between them. Germline CDR1 reads MDHEN; CDR2 reads SYDVKM. In nucleotides, the CDR3 is TGTGCCAGCAGTTTATTTCAGGATTCACCCCTCCACTTT. This translates into CASSLFQDSPLHF.

The rearrangement links TRBV5-1 to TRBJ1-2; D gene uncertain. The CDR3 totals 16 residues. Looked up from germline, CDR1 is SGHRS and CDR2 is YFSETQ. V shed 3 bases and J shed 0 bases, with 15 bases lying between them. The CDR3 DNA reads as TGCGCCAGCAGCTCAGCGGGCGGTCCCTCTAACTATGGCTACACCTTC. This gives the protein CASSSAGGPSNYGYTF.

The chain joins TRBV2 to TRBJ1-1; maybe TRBD1 (6 bases). The CDR3 is made up of 16 amino acids. The germline V and J ends were trimmed by 2 bases and 2 bases, with 15 bases remaining between them. Germline V gene data show CDR1 as SNHLY and CDR2 as FYNNEI. DNA for the CDR3: TGTGCCAGCAGTGAATTGGGGGCCTTTTCAAACACTGAAGCTTTCTTT. Its translation is CASSELGAFSNTEAFF. The full variable domain, with the rest looked up from reference TRBV2 and TRBJ1-1, is EPEVTQTPSHQVTQMGQEVILRCVPISNHLYFYWYRQILGQKVEFLVSFYNNEISEKSEIFDDQFSVERPDGSNFTLKIRSTKLEDSAMYFCASSELGAFSNTEAFFGQGTRLTVV.

This clone was counted only a few times. This chain joins TRBV4-1 and TRBJ2-1; 7 bases are shared with TRBD1. The germline V gene has CDR1 MGHRA and CDR2 YSYEKL. V lost 0 bases to trimming and J lost 3 bases; unmatched junction nucleotides: 8. There are 17 residues in the CDR3. CDR3 residues: CASSQDGPGTDYNEQFF. The CDR3 DNA is TGCGCCAGCAGCCAAGATGGACCCGGGACAGACTACAATGAGCAGTTCTTC.

V gene TRBV3-1 (or the pseudogene TRBV3-2) combines with J gene TRBJ2-7; D may be TRBD1 (6 bases). The CDR3 contains 15 residues. Germline loops: CDR1 LGHDT, CDR2 YNNKEL (reference sequence). V gave up 3 bases and J gave up 6 bases, with 18 bases separating them. CDR3 sequence (DNA): TGTGCCAGCAGCCAGGGACCTACAGGGAAAGGCGAGCAGTACTTC. It specifies CASSQGPTGKGEQYF.

The chain couples TRBV3-1 (or the pseudogene TRBV3-2) to TRBJ1-4; possible D gene TRBD1, 5 bases. Trimming took 0 bases from V and 4 from J, leaving 15 bases between them. The length of the CDR3 is 17 residues. Germline-derived CDR1 and CDR2 are LGHDT and YNNKEL (reference sequence). As DNA, the CDR3 is TGTGCCAGCAGCCAAGATATCAGGGACTTCGATAATGAAAAACTGTTTTTT. It translates to CASSQDIRDFDNEKLFF.

The gene calls are TRBV12-3 or TRBV12-4 and TRBJ2-3; D is possibly TRBD2 (5 bases). Trimming left V 6 bases short and J 8 bases short, with 12 bases between. The CDR3 runs 12 residues. CDR3: CASRETSATQYF. The CDR3 DNA reads as TGTGCCAGCAGGGAAACTAGTGCTACGCAGTATTTT.

V and J are TRBV27 and TRBJ1-4, with D maybe TRBD1 (5 bases). V gave up 2 bases and J gave up 5 bases, with 9 bases separating them. The CDR3 length is 14 residues. CDR1 MNHEY and CDR2 SMNVEV come from the germline V gene (reference sequence). The CDR3 DNA is TGTGCCAGCAGTTTAGGGGCACCCAATGAAAAACTGTTTTTT. It translates to CASSLGAPNEKLFF.

The chain combines TRBV11-2 with TRBJ2-7; D not certain. Trimming cost V 1 base and J 3 bases, with 10 bases left between them. The CDR3 totals 14 residues. In germline, CDR1 is SGHAT, CDR2 FQNNGV. The CDR3 sequence: CASSLARGSYEQYF. The CDR3 DNA follows: TGTGCCAGCAGCTTAGCCCGTGGTAGCTACGAGCAGTACTTC.

J is TRBJ2-1 and V is TRBV7-2, with 7 positions matching TRBD2. The germline V gene has CDR1 SGHTA and CDR2 FQGNSA. The CDR3 contains 15 residues. The V and J ends lost 4 bases and 8 bases, in that order; junction bases with no gene match: 11. The CDR3 loop reads CASSSTGLGADEQFF. For the CDR3, the DNA is TGTGCCAGCAGCTCCACCGGACTAGGTGCCGATGAGCAGTTCTTC.